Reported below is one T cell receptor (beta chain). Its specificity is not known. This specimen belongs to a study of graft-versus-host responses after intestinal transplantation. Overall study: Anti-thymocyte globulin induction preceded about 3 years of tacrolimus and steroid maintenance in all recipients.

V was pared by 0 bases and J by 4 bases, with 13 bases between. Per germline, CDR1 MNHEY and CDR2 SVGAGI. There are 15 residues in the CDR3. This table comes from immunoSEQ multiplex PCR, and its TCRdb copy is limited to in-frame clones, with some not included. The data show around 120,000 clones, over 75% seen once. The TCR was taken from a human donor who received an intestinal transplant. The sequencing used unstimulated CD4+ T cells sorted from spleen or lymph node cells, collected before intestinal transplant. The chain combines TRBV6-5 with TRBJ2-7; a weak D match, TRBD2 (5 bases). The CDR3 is CASSYSRGPGYEQYF. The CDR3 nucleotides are TGTGCCAGCAGTTACTCGCGCGGTCCGGGGTACGAGCAGTACTTC.